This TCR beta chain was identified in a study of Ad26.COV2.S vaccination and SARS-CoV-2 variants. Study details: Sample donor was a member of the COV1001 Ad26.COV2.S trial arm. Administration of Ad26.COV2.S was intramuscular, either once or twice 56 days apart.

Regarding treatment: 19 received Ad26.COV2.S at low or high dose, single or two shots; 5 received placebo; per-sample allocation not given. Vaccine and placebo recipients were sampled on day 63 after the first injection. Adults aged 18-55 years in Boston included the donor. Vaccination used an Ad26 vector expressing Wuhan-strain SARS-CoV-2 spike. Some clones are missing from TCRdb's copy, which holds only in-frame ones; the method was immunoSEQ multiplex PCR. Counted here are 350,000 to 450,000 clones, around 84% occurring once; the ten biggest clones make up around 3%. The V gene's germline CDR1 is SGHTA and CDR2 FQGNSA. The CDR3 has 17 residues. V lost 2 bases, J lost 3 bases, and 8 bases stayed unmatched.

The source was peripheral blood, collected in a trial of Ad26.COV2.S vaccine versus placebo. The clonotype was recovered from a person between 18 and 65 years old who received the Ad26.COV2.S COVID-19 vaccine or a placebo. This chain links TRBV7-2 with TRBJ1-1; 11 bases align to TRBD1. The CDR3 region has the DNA TGTGCCAGCAGCTTACGTTCCGCGGGACAGGGGGACACTGAAGCTTTCTTT. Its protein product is CASSLRSAGQGDTEAFF. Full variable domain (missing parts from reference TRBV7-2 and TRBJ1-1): GAGVSQSPSNKVTEKGKDVELRCDPISGHTALYWYRQSLGQGLEFLIYFQGNSAPDKSGLPSDRFSAERTGGSVSTLTIQRTQQEDSAVYLCASSLRSAGQGDTEAFFGQGTRLTVV.